This T cell receptor (beta chain) was retrieved from a study of blood T cell repertoires in COVID-19. Study context: The United States, Italy and Spain supplied acute and convalescent COVID-19 samples. In each case, the material was cDNA or gDNA derived from T cells, B-cell-depleted T cells, or PBMCs.

Authors' analysis steps: Reference gene primer amplification yielded estimated nucleated cell counts. Sequenced by immunoSEQ multiplex PCR; TCRdb stores in-frame clones only, minus some. For V, J and clone size, that table is used; D and trimming come from the DNA. The sample records around 25,000 clones, 90% being singletons. This clone occurred once. V lost 0 bases, J lost 2 bases, and 5 bases lay in between. The germline CDR1 and CDR2 sequences are SGHRS and YFSETQ. This CDR3 is 14 amino acids long. The sequenced sample consisted of peripheral blood. The V call is TRBV5-1, the J call TRBJ1-4; no clear D gene. The clonotype originates from a human donor in a cohort sampled during active COVID-19. CDR3 sequence (DNA): TGCGCCAGCAGCTTGGGGCGGACTAATGAAAAACTGTTTTTT. It specifies CASSLGRTNEKLFF.